Included here is one T cell receptor (beta chain) sequence, with context. Antigen specificity is unknown. This CDR3 is built from 15 residues. CDR1 is SGHNT and CDR2 is YYREEE in the germline V gene (reference sequence). The V gene lost 0 bases and the J gene lost 4 bases, with 12 bases spanning the gap. This sample was taken from a study of cytomegalovirus exposure and HLA in healthy donors. Study-wide background: The same platform was used for the 120 validation repertoires and the roughly 720 first-cohort repertoires, a later analysis reported.

General study results and limits: A few chains tied to CMV proved CMV antigen-specific in vitro.

The repertoire was sequenced with immunoSEQ multiplex PCR; TCRdb's copy has only in-frame clones and lacks some. The data hold about 170,000 clones, with 86% observed a single time. The chain joins TRBV5-4 to TRBJ2-3; D is unclear. The sequenced material came from PBMCs. The receptor comes from a young woman in good health and CMV-seronegative. The chain's CDR3 is CASSLDASVADTQYF. CDR3 coding DNA: TGTGCCAGCAGCTTGGACGCCTCCGTGGCAGATACGCAGTATTTT.